Presented here are 31 T cell receptor beta chains from one specimen sequenced in a study of identical twins. TCRdb redid the calling of the 5' RACE reads with MiXCR, one entry per CDR3 protein. The sample holds about 890,000 distinct CDR3 sequences, around 12% seen once. The data also belong to a second study, concerning yellow fever vaccine responses in identical twins.

Sequencing was performed on PBMCs. These receptors all stem from a woman younger than 35 in good health.

The V gene is TRBV20-1, the J gene TRBJ2-5; D may be TRBD2 (6 bases). CDR3 size: 12 residues. Trimming took 5 bases from V and 7 from J, leaving 14 bases between them. Germline CDR1 and CDR2: DFQATT and SNEGSKA (reference sequence). CDR3 nucleotide sequence: TGCAGTGCTTGGGAGGTGGTAGGGACCCAGTACTTC. It codes for CSAWEVVGTQYF.

The chain has TRBV11-2 and TRBJ1-1, with D possibly TRBD1 on 6 matching bases. Germline CDR1 is SGHAT and CDR2 is FQNNGV. This CDR3 region has 14 residues. The germline V and J ends were trimmed by 5 bases and 7 bases, with 17 bases remaining between them. The CDR3 DNA reads as TGTGCCAGCAGCCGAGACGCGGGGGCGGGTGAAGCTTTCTTT. It translates to CASSRDAGAGEAFF.

This clonotype has a handful of counts. The chain links TRBV7-3 to TRBJ2-1; 9 bases map to TRBD2. V lost 5 bases and J lost 5; bases outside the gene matches: 7. The CDR3 length is 15 residues. Looked up from germline, CDR1 is SGHTA and CDR2 is FQGTGA. The CDR3: CASSPGTSKNNEQFF. CDR3 DNA sequence: TGTGCCAGCAGCCCTGGGACTAGCAAAAACAATGAGCAGTTCTTC. The complete variable domain, with remaining parts taken from reference TRBV7-3 and TRBJ2-1, reads GAGVSQTPSNKVTEKGKYVELRCDPISGHTALYWYRQSLGQGPEFLIYFQGTGAADDSGLPNDRFFAVRPEGSVSTLKIQRTERGDSAVYLCASSPGTSKNNEQFFGPGTRLTVL.

CDR3 in DNA: TGTGCCACCAGTGATAAGGGTTGGACTGAAGCTTTCTTT. It encodes CATSDKGWTEAFF. This chain joins TRBV24-1 and TRBJ1-1; D is uncertain. Per the germline V gene, CDR1 is KGHDR and CDR2 is SFDVKD. This CDR3 is built from 13 residues. V was trimmed by 3 bases and J by 5 bases, leaving 9 bases between them.

The chain combines TRBV5-1 with TRBJ2-1, with D unresolved. Trimming left V 4 bases short and J 13 bases short, with 15 bases between. Germline V CDR1 and CDR2: SGHRS, YFSETQ. This CDR3 has 12 amino acids. The DNA of the CDR3 is TGCGCCAGCAGCGCCAATCGTATCAATCAGTTCTTC. Its translation is CASSANRINQFF.

This clonotype was seen repeatedly, ten times or more. This sequence joins TRBV3-1 and TRBJ2-1; 10 bases line up with TRBD1. The V gene end was trimmed by 0 bases and the J gene end by 9 bases; junction bases not matched to a gene: 8. This CDR3 is 16 amino acids long. Germline CDR1 LGHDT, CDR2 YNNKEL (reference sequence). Here the CDR3 DNA reads TGTGCCAGCAGCCAAGATAGAGGACAGGGGGTCACTGAGCAGTTCTTC. Protein product: CASSQDRGQGVTEQFF.

The chain has TRBV19 and TRBJ1-1; D ambiguous. Trimming pared 3 bases from V and 6 bases from J, leaving 8 bases between. The CDR3 is 12 residues long. Germline loops: CDR1 LNHDA, CDR2 SQIVND (reference sequence). The CDR3 DNA reads as TGTGCCAGTAGTATGCGTGAGTCTGAAGCTTTCTTT. Its translation is CASSMRESEAFF.

The sample holds many counts of this clonotype. This chain uses TRBV6-1 with TRBJ2-7; the match to TRBD2 covers 8 bases. Germline V gives CDR1 MNHNS, CDR2 SASEGT. This CDR3 region has 14 residues. The V and J ends lost 7 bases and 5 bases, in that order; junction bases with no gene match: 10. CDR3 nucleotides: TGTGCCAGCACCTGGAGCGGGAGTTTCAACGAGCAGTACTTC. This gives the protein CASTWSGSFNEQYF.

The genes are TRBV18 and TRBJ2-7; D gene ambiguous. The germline V gene has CDR1 KGHSH and CDR2 LQKENI. V was shortened by 2 bases and J by 4 bases, with 6 bases between the two germline ends. The CDR3 extends over 12 amino acids. Written as DNA, the CDR3 is TGTGCCAGCTCACCATCGCAGTACGAGCAGTACGTC. Its protein is CASSPSQYEQYV.

The rearrangement links TRBV10-3 to TRBJ2-7, with D maybe TRBD1 (6 bases). The V and J ends lost 0 bases and 4 bases respectively, with 13 bases between them. This CDR3 comprises 15 residues. CDR1 is ENHRY and CDR2 is SYGVKD in the germline V gene. The DNA of the CDR3 is TGTGCCATCAGTGAGTCCCCCCGGGACATTTACGAGCAGTACTTC. Amino acid sequence: CAISESPRDIYEQYF.

The chain uses TRBV7-9 and TRBJ2-1, with D possibly being TRBD2 (6 bases). The CDR3 is made up of 13 amino acids. V was cut by 4 bases and J by 8 bases, with 12 bases left in between. CDR1 is SEHNR and CDR2 is FQNEAQ in the germline V gene (reference sequence). CDR3 protein: CASSSPSADEQFF. In DNA form, the CDR3 reads TGTGCCAGCAGCTCCCCTAGCGCGGATGAGCAGTTCTTC.

A few counts support this clonotype. The CDR3 loop is CASALATNSYEQYF. The CDR3 region has the DNA TGTGCCAGCGCCCTAGCGACTAACTCCTACGAGCAGTACTTC. The chain carries TRBV2 and TRBJ2-7; a possible D gene is TRBD2 (6 bases). With 8 bases removed from V and 0 bases from J, the gap between germline ends came to 14 bases. The CDR3 has 14 amino acids. In germline, CDR1 is SNHLY, CDR2 FYNNEI.

The chain's CDR3 is CASSLGLAGVSPPYNEQFF. CDR3 DNA sequence: TGTGCCAGCAGCTTGGGACTAGCGGGAGTGTCTCCACCCTACAATGAGCAGTTCTTC. The chain is built from TRBV7-6 and TRBJ2-1; TRBD2 aligns across 14 bases. In germline, CDR1 is SGHVS, CDR2 FNYEAQ. J was trimmed by 2 bases and V by 3 bases; bases with no gene match: 9. CDR3 length equals 19 residues.

This clonotype appeared a few times. The DNA for the CDR3 is TGTGCCAGCAGTTTGACAGGGCCCACGGATAATGAGCAGTTCTTC. Amino acids: CASSLTGPTDNEQFF. The chain links TRBV12-3 or TRBV12-4 to TRBJ2-1; 7 nucleotides align to TRBD1. The CDR3 is 15 residues long. V shed 3 bases, J shed 7 bases, and the junction held 9 bases outside the gene matches.

This chain connects TRBV11-2 to TRBJ1-1; 7 nucleotides agree with TRBD1. The CDR3 totals 16 residues. Germline CDR1 reads SGHAT; CDR2 reads FQNNGV. V trimming: 5 bases; J trimming: 1 base; junction bases outside the gene matches: 10. CDR3 sequence reads: CASSHGVRGQNTEAFF. In DNA form, the CDR3 reads TGTGCCAGCAGCCATGGAGTAAGGGGGCAGAACACTGAAGCTTTCTTT.

This sequence joins TRBV10-2 and TRBJ2-3; no firm D call. The CDR3 runs to 11 residues. Germline CDR1 WSHSY, CDR2 SAAADI. The V gene lost 6 bases and the J gene lost 11 bases, with 12 bases spanning the gap. The CDR3 region is CASSALELQYF. Here the CDR3 DNA reads TGCGCCAGCAGCGCCTTGGAACTGCAGTATTTT.

V and J are TRBV7-2 and TRBJ2-1; the match to TRBD2 covers 7 bases. With V trimmed by 1 base and J by 7 bases, 4 bases remained unmatched. CDR1 SGHTA and CDR2 FQGNSA come from the germline V gene. The CDR3 spans 14 residues. The CDR3 spells CASSLVSGMNEQFF. DNA of the CDR3: TGTGCCAGCAGCTTAGTCAGCGGGATGAATGAGCAGTTCTTC.

This clonotype was counted ten times or more. CDR3 DNA sequence: TGTGCCAGTAGCCCCGGGACAGGGAGCTCTGGGGCCAACGTCCTGACTTTC. This gives the protein CASSPGTGSSGANVLTF. This chain connects TRBV19 to TRBJ2-6, with 9 positions matching TRBD1. Germline CDR1 reads LNHDA; CDR2 reads SQIVND (reference sequence). V trimming: 6 bases; J trimming: 0 bases; junction bases outside the gene matches: 6. The CDR3 covers 17 residues.

This clonotype was counted only a few times. The V call is TRBV7-2, the J call TRBJ2-4; TRBD2 matches at 9 bases. This CDR3 has 17 amino acids. CDR1 is SGHTA and CDR2 is FQGNSA in the germline V gene. The ends lost 0 bases at V and 1 base at J; junction bases unmatched: 4. The DNA of the CDR3 is TGTGCCAGCAGCTTAGCTAGCGGGGGTGGGGCCAAAAACATTCAGTACTTC. Translation: CASSLASGGGAKNIQYF.

The J gene is TRBJ2-7, the V gene TRBV4-1; 8 bases line up with TRBD2. J was trimmed by 4 bases and V by 4 bases; bases with no gene match: 9. CDR1 MGHRA and CDR2 YSYEKL come from the germline V gene. CDR3 length: 15 amino acids. The CDR3 DNA follows: TGCGCCAGCAGCCGACCCGCCGGGGGGGTATACGAGCAGTACTTC. Translation: CASSRPAGGVYEQYF.

Many counts were recorded for this clonotype. The rearrangement links TRBV15 to TRBJ2-1; no clear D. The CDR3 spans 17 residues. CDR1 LNHNV and CDR2 YYDKDF come from the germline V gene (reference sequence). The V end lost 3 bases, the J end lost 6 bases, and 21 bases lay between the germline ends. CDR3 amino acids: CATSRARIPSDGNEQFF. The CDR3 bases are TGTGCCACCAGCAGGGCACGAATTCCTTCTGATGGCAATGAGCAGTTCTTC.

This chain joins TRBV7-9 and TRBJ1-5; weak D call: TRBD1 (5 bases). V dropped 1 base and J dropped 6 bases, with 10 bases sitting between them. The CDR3 runs 14 residues. Per the germline V gene, CDR1 is SEHNR and CDR2 is FQNEAQ (reference sequence). CDR3 coding DNA: TGTGCCAGCAGCTTAGATTCCGGGGGTCAGCCCCAGCATTTT. It codes for CASSLDSGGQPQHF.

This clonotype has only a few counts. This rearrangement joins TRBV5-1 to TRBJ2-3; TRBD2 agrees at 7 bases. This CDR3 contains 18 residues. With V trimmed by 3 bases and J by 5 bases, 18 bases remained unmatched. The germline gives CDR1 SGHRS, CDR2 YFSETQ. DNA of the CDR3: TGCGCCAGCAGCTCCCTTCCGGGGGTCGCGGGGGAGGTAGATACGCAGTATTTT. It is translated as CASSSLPGVAGEVDTQYF.

In its sample, this clonotype was seen many times. The V call is TRBV29-1, the J call TRBJ1-2; D unresolved. Looked up from germline, CDR1 is SQVTM and CDR2 is ANQGSEA. The CDR3 is 17 residues long. Trimming cost V 0 bases and J 6 bases, with 23 bases left between them. CDR3 bases: TGCAGCGTTGAAGATCATGGTGGGAACAGTCTTTTCGATGGCTACACCTTC. It yields the protein CSVEDHGGNSLFDGYTF.

This clonotype was counted a few times. V gene TRBV7-9 combines with J gene TRBJ2-1, with a tentative D call TRBD1 (5 bases). The CDR3 runs 13 residues. Germline CDR1 and CDR2: SEHNR and FQNEAQ (reference sequence). V was shortened by 1 base and J by 9 bases, with 10 bases between the two germline ends. CDR3 coding DNA: TGTGCCAGCAGCTTAGTGTTAAGGGGTGAGCAGTTCTTC. It is translated as CASSLVLRGEQFF.

This clonotype came up many times. The chain is built from TRBV10-3 and TRBJ2-7; 10 bases agree with TRBD2. Germline trimming cut 4 bases from V and 2 bases from J; bases unmatched to any gene: 2. There are 14 residues in the CDR3. In germline, CDR1 is ENHRY, CDR2 SYGVKD. The CDR3 sequence is CAISALAGAYEQYF. The CDR3 DNA reads TGTGCCATCAGTGCGCTAGCGGGAGCCTACGAGCAGTACTTC.

This clonotype came up a few times. The gene calls are TRBV2 and TRBJ1-1, with 7 positions matching TRBD1. The CDR3 consists of 15 residues. The germline V gene encodes CDR1 SNHLY and CDR2 FYNNEI. The V and J ends lost 10 bases and 4 bases, in that order; junction bases with no gene match: 15. The CDR3 spells CATKPKQGSGTEAFF. The CDR3 region has the DNA TGTGCCACCAAACCAAAACAGGGGTCGGGCACTGAAGCTTTCTTT.

This clonotype was recorded a few times. The genes are TRBV10-3 and TRBJ2-6; possibly TRBD1 for D (5 bases). Trimming removed 0 bases at V and 0 bases at J, with 12 bases between. The CDR3 is 18 residues long. CDR1 is ENHRY and CDR2 is SYGVKD in the germline V gene. The CDR3 DNA is TGTGCCATCAGTGAGTCGTGGACAATGCTCTCTGGGGCCAACGTCCTGACTTTC. Protein: CAISESWTMLSGANVLTF.

This sequence joins TRBV5-1 and TRBJ2-7; no definite D call. V lost 5 bases and J 7 bases, leaving 19 bases between the germline ends. Germline V lookup: CDR1 SGHRS, CDR2 YFSETQ. The CDR3 has 14 residues. This chain's CDR3 is CASSGLPPSREQYF. CDR3 nucleotides: TGCGCCAGCAGTGGGCTACCGCCTTCACGGGAGCAGTACTTC.

In this sample, this clonotype turned up many times. The V gene is TRBV4-1, the J gene TRBJ2-2; 10 nucleotides agree with TRBD1. The trim removed 1 base at V and 5 bases at J, leaving 4 bases unmatched. This CDR3 has 16 residues. The germline gives CDR1 MGHRA, CDR2 YSYEKL. The CDR3 here is CASSQGQGARTGELFF. CDR3 nucleotide sequence: TGCGCCAGCAGCCAAGGACAGGGGGCAAGGACCGGGGAGCTGTTTTTT.

The J gene is TRBJ2-7, the V gene TRBV20-1, with D tentatively TRBD1 (6 bases). This CDR3 spans 14 amino acids. The V gene's germline CDR1 is DFQATT and CDR2 SNEGSKA (reference sequence). Trimming cost V 1 base and J 3 bases, with 13 bases left between them. The CDR3 nucleotides are TGCAGTGCTAGAGCAGGGGCCAGCGTCTACGAGCAGTACGTC. Its translation is CSARAGASVYEQYV.